The 21 T cell receptor beta chains in this list originate from one sample, sequenced in a study of cytotoxic CD8 clonotypes in ibrutinib-treated CLL. The data were produced by immunoSEQ multiplex PCR, yet TCRdb's version contains in-frame clones alone and is incomplete. The sample consists of around 19,000 clones, roughly 60% of them appearing once. The starting material was PBMCs, obtained after 12 months of ibrutinib treatment. The receptor set was obtained from a human donor with chronic lymphocytic leukemia.

The chain couples TRBV28 to TRBJ1-5; no reliable D call. Germline CDR1 is MDHEN and CDR2 is SYDVKM. Trimming shortened V by 9 bases and J by 2 bases, and 8 bases separated the two germline ends. This CDR3 comprises 12 residues. CDR3 sequence reads: CASTGGNQPQHF. DNA of the CDR3: TGTGCCAGTACCGGAGGCAATCAGCCCCAGCATTTT.

This clone was found a few times. The V call is TRBV28, the J call TRBJ1-5; D might be TRBD1 (6 bases). Trimming shortened V by 1 base and J by 3 bases, and 13 bases separated the two germline ends. CDR3 length equals 16 residues. Germline CDR1 is MDHEN and CDR2 is SYDVKM. CDR3 nucleotides: TGTGCCAGCAGTTTATACCAGGGACACAACAATCAGCCCCAGCATTTT. It specifies CASSLYQGHNNQPQHF.

This clone was counted between two and nine times. The genes are TRBV7-3 and TRBJ2-7; a weak D match, TRBD2 (6 bases). With 4 bases removed from V and 5 bases from J, the gap between germline ends came to 18 bases. The CDR3 is 15 residues long. Looked up from germline, CDR1 is SGHTA and CDR2 is FQGTGA. CDR3 in amino acids: CASSSSGGGVDEQYF. DNA for the CDR3: TGTGCCAGCAGCTCCAGTGGGGGAGGCGTCGACGAGCAGTACTTC.

The chain joins TRBV28 to TRBJ2-7; 7 bases are shared with TRBD2. The CDR3 contains 16 residues. Per germline, CDR1 MDHEN and CDR2 SYDVKM. V shed 1 base, J shed 0 bases, and the junction held 6 bases outside the gene matches. CDR3 in amino acids: CASSLFSSGSSYEQYF. CDR3 DNA: TGTGCCAGCAGTTTATTTTCTAGCGGAAGCTCCTACGAGCAGTACTTC.

J is TRBJ2-3 and V is TRBV10-3, with 10 bases lining up with TRBD2. Germline V gene data show CDR1 as ENHRY and CDR2 as SYGVKD. The V segment lost 6 bases and the J segment 0 bases; nucleotides outside the gene matches: 3. CDR3 size: 15 residues. The CDR3 sequence is CAIRTSGYSTDTQYF. As DNA, the CDR3 is TGTGCCATCAGGACTAGCGGGTACAGCACAGATACGCAGTATTTT.

This clone was counted a single time. This chain joins TRBV5-1 and TRBJ2-7; D possibly corresponds to TRBD1 (6 bases). Germline-derived CDR1 and CDR2 are SGHRS and YFSETQ. V shed 5 bases and J shed 2 bases, with 20 bases lying between them. The CDR3 contains 16 residues. The CDR3 loop is CASRTLSGAGPYEQYF. The CDR3 DNA sequence: TGCGCCAGCAGAACTCTCTCAGGGGCAGGTCCCTACGAGCAGTACTTC. Full variable domain (remainder filled in from reference TRBV5-1 and TRBJ2-7): KAGVTQTPRYLIKTRGQQVTLSCSPISGHRSVSWYQQTPGQGLQFLFEYFSETQRNKGNFPGRFSGRQFSNSRSEMNVSTLELGDSALYLCASRTLSGAGPYEQYFGPGTRLTVT.

This chain links TRBV5-1 with TRBJ1-4; 7 bases are shared with TRBD1. Trimming took 0 bases from V and 3 from J; bases not matched to a gene: 8. The CDR3 loop spans 17 amino acids. CDR1 and CDR2 from the germline V gene are SGHRS and YFSETQ. Here the CDR3 reads CASSLEGGPFSNEKLFF. In DNA, the CDR3 is TGCGCCAGCAGCTTGGAAGGGGGCCCCTTTTCTAATGAAAAACTGTTTTTT.

This clone has only one observation. The chain is built from TRBV9 and TRBJ2-3, with a possible D match to TRBD2 (5 bases). CDR1 and CDR2 from the germline V gene are SGDLS and YYNGEE. V dropped 4 bases and J dropped 5 bases, with 11 bases sitting between them. This CDR3 is 13 amino acids long. The CDR3 reads CASSPTTIDTQYF. The CDR3, as DNA: TGTGCCAGCAGCCCGACTACTATAGATACGCAGTATTTT.

A single count supports this clone. CDR3 amino acids: CASSLRIGPPPLDTQYF. The CDR3 DNA sequence: TGTGCCAGCAGCTTAAGAATCGGGCCTCCCCCCCTAGATACGCAGTATTTT. This chain uses TRBV7-3 with TRBJ2-3; no clear D. The V end lost 1 base, the J end lost 5 bases, and 19 bases lay between the germline ends. This CDR3 is built from 17 residues. Germline V gene sequence: CDR1 SGHTA, CDR2 FQGTGA.

This chain uses TRBV7-9 with TRBJ1-5, with 8 bases aligning to TRBD1. The germline gives CDR1 SEHNR, CDR2 FQNEAQ (reference sequence). After removal of 2 bases from V and 7 bases from J, the junction contained 4 bases not matched to a gene. CDR3 size: 14 residues. CDR3 in DNA: TGTGCCAGCAGCTTAACAGGACAGGGACAGCCCCAGCATTTT. It is translated as CASSLTGQGQPQHF.

This chain joins TRBV13 and TRBJ2-5, with D possibly TRBD1 on 5 matching bases. Trimming left V 5 bases short and J 2 bases short, with 9 bases between. CDR3 length: 13 amino acids. From germline, CDR1 is PRHDT and CDR2 FYEKMQ (reference sequence). CDR3: CASSTDTQETQYF. CDR3 nucleotide sequence: TGTGCCAGCAGCACGGACACGCAAGAGACCCAGTACTTC.

The rearrangement uses TRBV7-6 and TRBJ2-5, with 7 nucleotides matching TRBD1. This CDR3 is 14 amino acids long. Germline assignment: CDR1 SGHVS and CDR2 FNYEAQ. Germline trimming cut 5 bases from V and 5 bases from J; bases unmatched to any gene: 8. The CDR3 nucleotides read TGTGCCAGCAGCAGACAGGGTGGGACGGAGACCCAGTACTTC. Translated: CASSRQGGTETQYF.

In its sample, this clone was seen a few times. The chain combines TRBV7-6 with TRBJ1-5; D uncertain. V lost 3 bases and J 0 bases, leaving 9 bases between the germline ends. This CDR3 region has 15 residues. Germline V gene lookup returns CDR1 SGHVS and CDR2 FNYEAQ. CDR3 sequence: CASSFSTDSNQPQHF. The CDR3 DNA reads TGTGCCAGCAGCTTTTCGACGGATAGCAATCAGCCCCAGCATTTT.

This clone was observed a few times. This rearrangement joins TRBV18 to TRBJ2-7, with no clear D. This CDR3 is built from 14 residues. V lost 0 bases and J 4 bases, leaving 10 bases between the germline ends. The germline gives CDR1 KGHSH, CDR2 LQKENI. The CDR3 DNA follows: TGTGCCAGCTCACCACCGGCCTGGCGGTACGAGCAGTACTTC. This translates into CASSPPAWRYEQYF.

The rearrangement joins TRBV11-2 to TRBJ1-1; TRBD1 might be the D (5 bases). The germline V gene encodes CDR1 SGHAT and CDR2 FQNNGV. V lost 5 bases to trimming and J lost 3 bases, with 13 bases between them. This CDR3 spans 14 amino acids. The DNA for the CDR3 is TGTGCCAGCAGCCCGGACCCGGGGGACACTGAAGCTTTCTTT. Protein: CASSPDPGDTEAFF. The full variable domain, its missing parts supplied by reference TRBV11-2 and TRBJ1-1, is EAGVAQSPRYKIIEKRQSVAFWCNPISGHATLYWYQQILGQGPKLLIQFQNNGVVDDSQLPKDRFSAERLKGVDSTLKIQPAKLEDSAVYLCASSPDPGDTEAFFGQGTRLTVV.

The genes are TRBV5-4 and TRBJ1-1, with D possibly TRBD1 on 6 matching bases. This CDR3 region has 14 residues. CDR1 and CDR2 from the germline V gene are SGHNT and YYREEE (reference sequence). V lost 2 bases and J lost 1, with 9 bases in between. As DNA, the CDR3 is TGTGCCAGCAGCTTAGGACAGACGAACACTGAAGCTTTCTTT. Translated: CASSLGQTNTEAFF.

The CDR3 DNA reads TGTGCCAGCAGTGGCCTCAAAGAGACCCAGTACTTC. Encoded protein: CASSGLKETQYF. The chain uses TRBV6-1 and TRBJ2-5; D unclear. V lost 4 bases to trimming and J lost 3 bases, with 6 bases between them. CDR3 length: 12 amino acids. Germline CDR1 and CDR2: MNHNS and SASEGT.

This clone showed up just a few times. The chain couples TRBV30 to TRBJ1-1, with D tentatively TRBD1 (6 bases). The V end was cut by 1 base, the J end by 2 bases, with 11 bases between. The germline CDR1 and CDR2 sequences are GTSNPN and SVGIG (reference sequence). The CDR3 contains 14 residues. The DNA of the CDR3 is TGTGCCTGGAGTGGCGACAGGCGTAACACTGAAGCTTTCTTT. Its protein product is CAWSGDRRNTEAFF.

The chain employs TRBV29-1 and TRBJ2-1, with D possibly matching TRBD2 (5 bases). The length of the CDR3 is 17 residues. In germline, CDR1 is SQVTM, CDR2 ANQGSEA. Between the trimmed V and J ends, which lost 2 bases and 4 bases, there was a span of 21 bases. CDR3 sequence (DNA): TGCAGCGTTGAAAACAGTGGCGGGCCGTTTTTGTACAATGAGCAGTTCTTC. Encoded protein: CSVENSGGPFLYNEQFF.

In this sample, this clone turned up a few times. The rearrangement uses TRBV28 and TRBJ2-1, with D possibly matching TRBD2 (6 bases). Trimming removed 3 bases at V and 4 bases at J, with 16 bases between. The length of the CDR3 is 16 residues. The germline CDR1 and CDR2 sequences are MDHEN and SYDVKM. The CDR3 spells CASSFPRAAGYNEQFF. CDR3 nucleotides: TGTGCCAGCAGTTTCCCACGCGCCGCGGGATACAATGAGCAGTTCTTC. Filled out from reference TRBV28 and TRBJ2-1, the complete variable domain reads DVKVTQSSRYLVKRTGEKVFLECVQDMDHENMFWYRQDPGLGLRLIYFSYDVKMKEKGDIPEGYSVSREKKERFSLILESASTNQTSMYLCASSFPRAAGYNEQFFGPGTRLTVL.

The sample holds a few counts of this clone. The rearrangement joins TRBV6-1 to TRBJ2-4; D not resolved. This CDR3 contains 13 residues. V lost 4 bases, J lost 5 bases, and 9 bases lay in between. Germline assignment: CDR1 MNHNS and CDR2 SASEGT. CDR3 bases: TGTGCCAGCAGTGCGGTACAGCAAAACATTCAGTACTTC. Translating it yields CASSAVQQNIQYF.